There are many counts of the clone carrying this TCR beta chain. Its antigen is currently unknown. This specimen belongs to a study of T cells in Graves' hyperthyroidism and ophthalmopathy. RNA transcripts were the template for amplifying TCR beta CDR3 regions. First-round RT-PCR of the TCR CDR3 relied on the HTBI primer set. TCRdb reprocessed the multiplex PCR reads via MiXCR and lists one record per CDR3 protein. Altogether some 180,000 distinct CDR3 sequences are present, approximately 17% being singletons, with the ten largest covering about 31%. Study results and limitations: The model anticipated ophthalmopathy a median approximately 6.5 months pre-onset.

Trimming took 0 bases from V and 6 from J, leaving 12 bases between them. Germline V CDR1 and CDR2: MNHNS, SASEGT. The length of the CDR3 is 14 residues. The source material was blood. The V gene is TRBV6-1, the J gene TRBJ2-7, with no clear D. This clonotype was sampled from a woman between 45 and 65 years old with Graves' hyperthyroidism. CDR3 sequence reads: CASSEARDKSEQYF. CDR3 nucleotide sequence: TGTGCCAGCAGTGAAGCGCGAGACAAGTCCGAGCAGTACTTC.